The rows below give T cell receptor beta chains drawn from one sample of a study of human T cells and chemical hapten exposure. TCRdb ran MiXCR on the RACE reads and lists one entry per CDR3 protein. Here the sample spans around 190,000 distinct CDR3 sequences, approximately 20% being singletons. The sequences come from whole blood, collected in connection with sensitization to the hapten diphenylcyclopropenone (DPC). These receptors came from a woman aged 45-60 years with alopecia areata. Some clones in this sample may be carry-over from other donors' samples. Both conserved end residues are part of each CDR3. Fields, in order: V gene, J gene, CDR3 protein.

v_call: TRBV28; j_call: TRBJ2-1; cdr3_aa: CASSEPRGSYNEQFF
v_call: TRBV2; j_call: TRBJ1-1; cdr3_aa: CASRKGGTVNTEAFF
v_call: TRBV20-1; j_call: TRBJ1-2; cdr3_aa: CSASAGGYTF
v_call: TRBV27; j_call: TRBJ1-1; cdr3_aa: CASSFRGITEAFF
v_call: TRBV29-1; j_call: TRBJ2-7; cdr3_aa: CSCGTSVHEQYF
v_call: TRBV7-2; j_call: TRBJ2-7; cdr3_aa: CASSIGTGGLYEQYF
v_call: TRBV10-3; j_call: TRBJ1-5; cdr3_aa: CAIGEGGSNQPQHF
v_call: TRBV5-8; j_call: TRBJ1-2; cdr3_aa: CASSLYDGYTF
v_call: TRBV24-1; j_call: TRBJ2-1; cdr3_aa: CATSDFPTGGQFF
v_call: TRBV9; j_call: TRBJ1-2; cdr3_aa: CASSVDSKGRNAATNYGYTF
v_call: TRBV5-1; j_call: TRBJ2-4; cdr3_aa: CASSLYGRVVDIQYF
v_call: TRBV27; j_call: TRBJ2-7; cdr3_aa: CASSPSSQSSYEQYF
v_call: TRBV11-1; j_call: TRBJ2-3; cdr3_aa: CASSSSDRGGTDTQYF
v_call: TRBV25-1; j_call: TRBJ1-1; cdr3_aa: CASRGSLNRDTEAFF
v_call: TRBV20-1; j_call: TRBJ2-3; cdr3_aa: CSASMTSGSLDTQYF